This T cell receptor (beta chain) was captured in a study of T-cell reconstitution after alpha-beta-depleted transplantation in children. Points on this clonotype: Its specificity is unknown.

Whole-study findings and limits: Reportedly, alpha-beta T cells present about two months post-transplant originated from several hundred expanded clones of graft origin. Among T cells one year after transplant, newly produced cells accounted for most counts and diversity.

The CDR3 loop spans 14 amino acids. V was clipped by 2 bases and J by 7 bases, with 15 bases between them. CDR1 and CDR2 from the germline V gene are SGHTA and FQGNSA. The authors prepared the TCRbeta library with unique molecular identifiers. TCRdb passed the PCR reads through MiXCR, listing each CDR3 protein once. The repertoire holds over 450,000 distinct CDR3 sequences, with under 12% as singletons. The V call is TRBV7-2, the J call TRBJ2-7, with a possible D match to TRBD2 (7 bases). This TCR derives from a child aged 2 to 10 with inherited bone marrow failure, due to receive a stem cell transplant. The input for sequencing was PBMCs, taken before TCRalphabeta/CD19-depleted stem cell transplant. The CDR3 DNA is TGTGCCAGCAGCTTAATCGGGGGGCGTCGAGAGCAGTACTTC. Its translation: CASSLIGGRREQYF.